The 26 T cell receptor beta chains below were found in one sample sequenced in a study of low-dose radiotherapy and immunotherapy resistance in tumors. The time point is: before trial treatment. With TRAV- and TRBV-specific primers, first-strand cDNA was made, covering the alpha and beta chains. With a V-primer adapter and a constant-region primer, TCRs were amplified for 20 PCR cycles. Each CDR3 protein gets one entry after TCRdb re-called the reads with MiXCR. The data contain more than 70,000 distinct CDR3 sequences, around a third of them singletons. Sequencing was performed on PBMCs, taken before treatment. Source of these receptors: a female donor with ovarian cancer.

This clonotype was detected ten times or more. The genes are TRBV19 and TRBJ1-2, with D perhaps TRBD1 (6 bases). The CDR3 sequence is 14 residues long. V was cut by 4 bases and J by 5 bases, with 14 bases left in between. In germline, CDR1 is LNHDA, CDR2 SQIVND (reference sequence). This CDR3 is CASSTGTSDYGYTF. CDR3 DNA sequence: TGTGCCAGTAGTACCGGGACATCGGATTATGGCTACACCTTC.

The CDR3 region has the DNA TGTGCCAGCAGCTTTACCGGGGGCACCCCCCCCTACGAGCAGTACTTC. As protein: CASSFTGGTPPYEQYF. The chain links TRBV5-4 to TRBJ2-7, with D tentatively TRBD1 or TRBD2 (6 bases each). The CDR3 sequence is 16 residues long. V lost 2 bases and J 2 bases, leaving 17 bases between the germline ends. Germline values: CDR1 SGHNT, CDR2 YYREEE (reference sequence). Full variable domain (outside the CDR3, taken from reference TRBV5-4 and TRBJ2-7): ETGVTQSPTHLIKTRGQQVTLRCSSQSGHNTVSWYQQALGQGPQFIFQYYREEENGRGNFPPRFSGLQFPNYSSELNVNALELDDSALYLCASSFTGGTPPYEQYFGPGTRLTVT.

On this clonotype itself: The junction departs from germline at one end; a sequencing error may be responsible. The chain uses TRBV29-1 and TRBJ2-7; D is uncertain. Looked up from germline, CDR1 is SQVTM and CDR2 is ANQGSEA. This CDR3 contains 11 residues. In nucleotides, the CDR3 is TGCAGCGTCGAAGACACCTACGAGCAGTACTTC. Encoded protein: CSVEDTYEQYF.

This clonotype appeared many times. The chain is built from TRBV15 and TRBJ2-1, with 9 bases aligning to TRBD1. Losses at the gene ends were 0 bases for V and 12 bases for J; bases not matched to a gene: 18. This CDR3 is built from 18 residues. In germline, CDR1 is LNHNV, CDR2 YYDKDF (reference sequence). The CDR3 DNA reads TGTGCCACCAGCAGAGATCGGGCCTTGGGGACAGGGCCCCGAATGCAGTTCTTC. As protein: CATSRDRALGTGPRMQFF.

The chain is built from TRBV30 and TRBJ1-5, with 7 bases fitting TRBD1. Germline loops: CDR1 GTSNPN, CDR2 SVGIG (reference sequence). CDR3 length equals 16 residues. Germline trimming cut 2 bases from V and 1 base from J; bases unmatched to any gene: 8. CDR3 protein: CAWSIRGQLSNQPQHF. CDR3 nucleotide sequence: TGTGCCTGGAGTATCCGGGGACAGTTAAGCAATCAGCCCCAGCATTTT.

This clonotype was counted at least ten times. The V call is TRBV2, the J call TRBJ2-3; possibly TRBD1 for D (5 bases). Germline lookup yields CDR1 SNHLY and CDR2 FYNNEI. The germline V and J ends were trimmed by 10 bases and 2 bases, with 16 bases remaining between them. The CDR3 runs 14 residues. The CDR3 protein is CAISRARDTDTQYF. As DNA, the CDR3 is TGTGCCATTTCTCGGGCCAGGGACACAGATACGCAGTATTTT.

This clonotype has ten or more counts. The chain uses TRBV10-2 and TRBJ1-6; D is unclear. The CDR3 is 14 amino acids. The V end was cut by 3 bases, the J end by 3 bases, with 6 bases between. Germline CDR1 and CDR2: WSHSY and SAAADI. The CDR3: CASSETDYNSPLHF. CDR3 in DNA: TGCGCCAGCAGTGAAACAGACTATAATTCACCCCTCCACTTT.

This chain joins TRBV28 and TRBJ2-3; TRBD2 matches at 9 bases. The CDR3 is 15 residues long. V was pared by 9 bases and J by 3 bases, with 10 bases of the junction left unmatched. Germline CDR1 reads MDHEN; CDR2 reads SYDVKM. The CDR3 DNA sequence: TGTGCCAGTCAGCCTAAAGCGGGAGGAACAGATACGCAGTATTTT. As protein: CASQPKAGGTDTQYF.

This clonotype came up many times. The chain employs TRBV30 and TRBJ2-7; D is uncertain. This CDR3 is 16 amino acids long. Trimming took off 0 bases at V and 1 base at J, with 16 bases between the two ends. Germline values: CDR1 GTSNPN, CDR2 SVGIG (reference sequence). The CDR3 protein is CAWSVGRGRVSYEQYF. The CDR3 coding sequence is TGTGCCTGGAGTGTAGGTAGAGGACGGGTATCCTACGAGCAGTACTTC.

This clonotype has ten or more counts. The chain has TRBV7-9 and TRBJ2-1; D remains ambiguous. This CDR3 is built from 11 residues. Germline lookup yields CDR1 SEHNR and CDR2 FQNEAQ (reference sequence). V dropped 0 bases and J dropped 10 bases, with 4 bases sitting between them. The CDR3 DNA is TGTGCCAGCAGCTTAGCAGGGGAGCAGTTCTTC. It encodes CASSLAGEQFF.

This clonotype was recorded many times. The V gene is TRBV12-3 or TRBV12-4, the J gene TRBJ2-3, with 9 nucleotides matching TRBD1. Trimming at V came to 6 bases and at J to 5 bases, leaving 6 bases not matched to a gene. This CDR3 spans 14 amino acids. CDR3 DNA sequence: TGTGCCAGCAGACTACAGGGGGCGGGAGATACGCAGTATTTT. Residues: CASRLQGAGDTQYF.

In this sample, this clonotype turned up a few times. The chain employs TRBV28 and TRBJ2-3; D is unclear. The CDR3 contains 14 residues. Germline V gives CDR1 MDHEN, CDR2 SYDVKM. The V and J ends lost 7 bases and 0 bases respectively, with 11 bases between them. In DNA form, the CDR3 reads TGTGCCAGCACTCTGGCGCAGAGCACAGATACGCAGTATTTT. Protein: CASTLAQSTDTQYF.

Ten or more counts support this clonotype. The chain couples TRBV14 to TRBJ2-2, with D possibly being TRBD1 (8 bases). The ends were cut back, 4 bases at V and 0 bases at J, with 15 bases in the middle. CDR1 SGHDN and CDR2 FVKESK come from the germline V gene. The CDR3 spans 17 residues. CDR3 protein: CASSPTGGDANTGELFF. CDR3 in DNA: TGTGCCAGCAGCCCCACAGGGGGGGACGCGAACACCGGGGAGCTGTTTTTT.

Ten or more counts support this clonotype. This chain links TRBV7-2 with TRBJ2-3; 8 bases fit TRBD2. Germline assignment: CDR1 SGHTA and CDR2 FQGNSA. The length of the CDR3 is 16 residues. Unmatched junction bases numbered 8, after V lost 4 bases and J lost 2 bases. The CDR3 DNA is TGTGCCAGCAGCTACGGACTAGCCCCTTCCACAGATACGCAGTATTTT. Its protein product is CASSYGLAPSTDTQYF.

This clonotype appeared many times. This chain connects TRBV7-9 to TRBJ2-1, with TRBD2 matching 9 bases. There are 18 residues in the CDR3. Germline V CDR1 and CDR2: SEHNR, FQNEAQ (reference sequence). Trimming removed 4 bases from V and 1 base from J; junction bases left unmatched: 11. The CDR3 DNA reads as TGTGCCAGCAGCTCGGGACTAGCCCCAGTTCATTCCTACAATGAGCAGTTCTTC. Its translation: CASSSGLAPVHSYNEQFF.

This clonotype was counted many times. CDR3 in DNA: TGTGCCAGCAAAAGGGGGGAGCTCGCAGATACGCAGTATTTT. Protein: CASKRGELADTQYF. V usage is TRBV11-3 and J usage is TRBJ2-3, with D perhaps given as TRBD1 or TRBD2 (6 bases each). The CDR3 has 14 amino acids. Trimming removed 7 bases from V and 4 bases from J, with 15 bases in between. Germline V gene sequence: CDR1 SGHNT, CDR2 YENEEA. Together with reference TRBV11-3 and TRBJ2-3, the CDR3 gives the full variable domain: EAGVVQSPRYKIIEKKQPVAFWCNPISGHNTLYWYLQNLGQGPELLIRYENEEAVDDSQLPKDRFSAERLKGVDSTLKIQPAELGDSAVYLCASKRGELADTQYFGPGTRLTVL.

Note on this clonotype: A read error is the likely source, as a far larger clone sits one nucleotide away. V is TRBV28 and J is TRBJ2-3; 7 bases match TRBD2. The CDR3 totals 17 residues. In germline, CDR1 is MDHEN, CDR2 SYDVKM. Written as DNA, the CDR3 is TGTACCAGCAGCTTCCCACAGCAGGCGGGAGGCACAGATACGCAGTATTTT. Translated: CTSSFPQQAGGTDTQYF.

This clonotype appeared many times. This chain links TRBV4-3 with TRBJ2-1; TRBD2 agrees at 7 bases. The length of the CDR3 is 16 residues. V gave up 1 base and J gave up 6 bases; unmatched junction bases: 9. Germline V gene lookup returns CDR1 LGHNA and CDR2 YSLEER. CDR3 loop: CASSQVSQREGNEQFF. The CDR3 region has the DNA TGCGCCAGCAGCCAAGTGTCCCAAAGGGAGGGCAATGAGCAGTTCTTC.

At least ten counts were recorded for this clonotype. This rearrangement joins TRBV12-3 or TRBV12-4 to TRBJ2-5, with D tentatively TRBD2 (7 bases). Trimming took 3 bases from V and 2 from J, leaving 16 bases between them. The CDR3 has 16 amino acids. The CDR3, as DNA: TGTGCCAGCAGTTTGGGGGGGGGCGCGGGGCAAGAGACCCAGTACTTC. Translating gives CASSLGGGAGQETQYF.

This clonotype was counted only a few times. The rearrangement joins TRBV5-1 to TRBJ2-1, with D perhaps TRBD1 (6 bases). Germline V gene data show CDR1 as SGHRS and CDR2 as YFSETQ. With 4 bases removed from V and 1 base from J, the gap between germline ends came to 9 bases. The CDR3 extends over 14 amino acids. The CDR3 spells CASSPGESYNEQFF. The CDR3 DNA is TGCGCCAGCAGCCCAGGGGAATCCTACAATGAGCAGTTCTTC.

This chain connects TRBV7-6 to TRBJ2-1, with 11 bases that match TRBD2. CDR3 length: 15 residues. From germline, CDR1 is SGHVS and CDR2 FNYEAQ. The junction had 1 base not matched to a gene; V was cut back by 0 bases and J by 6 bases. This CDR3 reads CASSLASGGANEQFF. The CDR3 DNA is TGTGCCAGCAGCTTAGCTAGCGGGGGGGCCAATGAGCAGTTCTTC.

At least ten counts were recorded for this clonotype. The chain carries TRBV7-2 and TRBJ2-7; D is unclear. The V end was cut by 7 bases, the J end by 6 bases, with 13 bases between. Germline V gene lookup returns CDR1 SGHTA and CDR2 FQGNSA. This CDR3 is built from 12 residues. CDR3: CASTDSSSEQYF. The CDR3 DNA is TGTGCCAGCACCGATTCTAGTAGCGAGCAGTACTTC.

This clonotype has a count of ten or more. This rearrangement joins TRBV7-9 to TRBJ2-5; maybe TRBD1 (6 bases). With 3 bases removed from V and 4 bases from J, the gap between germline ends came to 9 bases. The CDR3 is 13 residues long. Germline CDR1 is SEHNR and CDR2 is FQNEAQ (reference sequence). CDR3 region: CASSFNRVETQYF. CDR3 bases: TGTGCCAGCAGCTTCAACAGGGTAGAGACCCAGTACTTC.

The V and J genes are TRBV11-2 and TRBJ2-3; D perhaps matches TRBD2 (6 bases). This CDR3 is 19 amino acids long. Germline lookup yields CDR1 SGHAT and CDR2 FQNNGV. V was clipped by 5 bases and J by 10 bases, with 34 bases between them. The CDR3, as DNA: TGTGCCAGCAGCCCGTGGGGCGGGAAAGGGTCGGCCCTTTCCCGGTCGCAGTATTTT. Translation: CASSPWGGKGSALSRSQYF.

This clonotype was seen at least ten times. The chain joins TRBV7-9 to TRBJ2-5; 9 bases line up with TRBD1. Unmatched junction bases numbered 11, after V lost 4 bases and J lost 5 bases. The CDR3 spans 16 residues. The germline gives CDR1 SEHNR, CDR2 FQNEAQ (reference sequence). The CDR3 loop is CASSSDRGENGETQYF. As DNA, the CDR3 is TGTGCCAGCAGCTCCGACAGGGGGGAGAACGGGGAGACCCAGTACTTC.

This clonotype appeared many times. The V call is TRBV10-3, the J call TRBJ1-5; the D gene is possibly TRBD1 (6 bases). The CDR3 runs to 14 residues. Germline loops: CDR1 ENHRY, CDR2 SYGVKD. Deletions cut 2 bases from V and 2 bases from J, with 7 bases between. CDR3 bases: TGTGCCATCAGTGAGGGGGGCGGCAATCAGCCCCAGCATTTT. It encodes CAISEGGGNQPQHF.